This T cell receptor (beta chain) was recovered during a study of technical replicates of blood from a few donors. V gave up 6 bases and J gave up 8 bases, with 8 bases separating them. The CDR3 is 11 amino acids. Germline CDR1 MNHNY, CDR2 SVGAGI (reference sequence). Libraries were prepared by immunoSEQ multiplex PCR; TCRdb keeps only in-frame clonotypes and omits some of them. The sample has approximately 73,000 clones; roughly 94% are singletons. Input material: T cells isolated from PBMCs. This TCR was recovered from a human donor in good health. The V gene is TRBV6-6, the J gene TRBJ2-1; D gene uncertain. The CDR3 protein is CASSHGYEQFF. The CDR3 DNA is TGTGCCAGCAGCCACGGGTATGAGCAGTTCTTC.